This T cell receptor beta chain was observed in a study of cytomegalovirus exposure and HLA in healthy donors. Healthy bone marrow donors made up the donors. The V and J ends lost 6 bases and 9 bases, in that order; junction bases with no gene match: 8. The CDR3 length is 13 residues. CDR1 MNHNS and CDR2 SASEGT come from the germline V gene. With 60 Vbeta and 13 Jbeta primers, the PCR was carried out. The table came from immunoSEQ multiplex PCR; TCRdb's copy has only in-frame clones and leaves some out. Here the sample spans about 140,000 clones, around 90% being singletons. V gene TRBV6-1 combines with J gene TRBJ1-5; 7 positions match TRBD1. Sequenced input: PBMCs. The clonotype comes from a woman aged 40 to 49 in good health and CMV-seronegative. The CDR3 DNA is TGTGCCAGCAGCGACAGGGTATATCTGCCCCAGCATTTT. Amino acids: CASSDRVYLPQHF.